One and the same sample provided the 19 T cell receptor beta chains below, sequenced in a study of early T cells in non-severe SARS-CoV-2 infection. Using its own MiXCR run on the 5' RACE reads, TCRdb lists one record per CDR3 protein. The profile shows 37,000 or so distinct CDR3 sequences, under 8% of them singletons. The material sequenced was whole blood. Receptor source: an adult who was a healthcare worker with PCR-confirmed SARS-CoV-2 infection or an uninfected control (not recorded which).

This clonotype was seen ten or more times. In DNA form, the CDR3 reads TGTGCCAGCAGCGAATCCCGCCAGGGCTTCAATCAGCCCCAGCATTTT. Amino acids: CASSESRQGFNQPQHF. The V and J genes are TRBV6-1 and TRBJ1-5, with TRBD1 as a possible D gene (5 bases). The CDR3 runs to 16 residues. V lost 6 bases, J lost 3 bases, and 18 bases lay in between. Germline V gene lookup returns CDR1 MNHNS and CDR2 SASEGT.

This clonotype was seen ten or more times. The rearrangement links TRBV18 to TRBJ1-1, with no clear D. CDR1 and CDR2 from the germline V gene are KGHSH and LQKENI. The CDR3 loop spans 15 amino acids. V lost 1 base, J lost 4 bases, and 13 bases lay in between. The CDR3 nucleotides are TGTGCCAGCTCACCACTTAGTAGGTCTTCCACTGAAGCTTTCTTT. It specifies CASSPLSRSSTEAFF. The variable domain in full, with the rest retrieved from reference TRBV18 and TRBJ1-1, is NAGVMQNPRHLVRRRGQEARLRCSPMKGHSHVYWYRQLPEEGLKFMVYLQKENIIDESGMPKERFSAEFPKEGPSILRIQQVVRGDSAAYFCASSPLSRSSTEAFFGQGTRLTVV.

This clonotype occurred many times. The chain has TRBV9 and TRBJ2-7; maybe TRBD1 (5 bases). V was cut by 4 bases and J by 5 bases, with 16 bases left in between. The CDR3 sequence is 14 residues long. CDR1 and CDR2 (germline): SGDLS, YYNGEE. CDR3 DNA sequence: TGTGCCAGCAGCCCAGGGATCCAGAAGGACGAGCAGTACTTC. It codes for CASSPGIQKDEQYF.

This clonotype was observed a handful of times. The chain is built from TRBV7-2 and TRBJ2-3, with D possibly matching TRBD1 (5 bases). This CDR3 has 14 amino acids. Trimming removed 8 bases at V and 2 bases at J, with 14 bases between. Germline V gives CDR1 SGHTA, CDR2 FQGNSA. This CDR3 reads CASAQGGVTDTQYF. The CDR3 DNA follows: TGTGCCAGCGCCCAGGGTGGAGTCACAGATACGCAGTATTTT.

This clonotype was counted many times. The chain recombines TRBV6-4 with TRBJ1-1, with 9 bases lining up with TRBD1. Per the germline V gene, CDR1 is MRHNA and CDR2 is SNTAGT. The junction had 9 bases not matched to a gene; V was cut back by 10 bases and J by 3 bases. The length of the CDR3 is 14 residues. The CDR3 spells CAMRRDRAYTEAFF. In nucleotides, the CDR3 is TGTGCCATGCGCCGGGACAGGGCATACACTGAAGCTTTCTTT.

This clonotype came up a few times. This chain uses TRBV10-3 with TRBJ2-7; D may match TRBD1 or TRBD2 (5 bases each). This CDR3 is built from 14 residues. V shed 5 bases and J shed 1 base, with 12 bases lying between them. Germline-derived CDR1 and CDR2 are ENHRY and SYGVKD. CDR3 bases: TGTGCCATCAGTTCCGGGACGGATTCCTACGAGCAGTACTTC. Translation: CAISSGTDSYEQYF.

The chain combines TRBV7-9 with TRBJ2-5, with D perhaps TRBD1 (5 bases). V shed 0 bases and J shed 1 base, with 9 bases lying between them. This CDR3 spans 15 amino acids. Germline CDR1 and CDR2: SEHNR and FQNEAQ (reference sequence). CDR3 sequence reads: CASSLAETAQETQYF. The CDR3 DNA is TGTGCCAGCAGCTTAGCCGAGACAGCCCAAGAGACCCAGTACTTC.

This clonotype appeared many times. The CDR3: CASSKQGAFNEQYF. In DNA, the CDR3 is TGCGCCAGCAGCAAACAGGGGGCGTTCAACGAGCAGTACTTC. The J gene is TRBJ2-7, the V gene TRBV4-1; TRBD1 matches 9 bases. The V and J ends lost 5 bases and 5 bases, in that order; junction bases with no gene match: 7. The CDR3 length is 14 residues. Germline lookup yields CDR1 MGHRA and CDR2 YSYEKL.

This clonotype was detected many times. V and J are TRBV6-1 and TRBJ2-5, with a tentative D call TRBD1 (5 bases). The germline CDR1 and CDR2 sequences are MNHNS and SASEGT. This CDR3 has 14 amino acids. V lost 4 bases and J 3 bases, leaving 12 bases between the germline ends. CDR3 loop: CASSGQPGEETQYF. CDR3 sequence (DNA): TGTGCCAGCAGTGGACAGCCTGGGGAAGAGACCCAGTACTTC.

This clonotype was seen a handful of times. The genes are TRBV13 and TRBJ2-5; 9 bases match TRBD2. Germline lookup yields CDR1 PRHDT and CDR2 FYEKMQ (reference sequence). Unmatched junction bases numbered 5, after V lost 4 bases and J lost 5 bases. The CDR3 contains 14 residues. The CDR3 coding sequence is TGTGCCAGCAGCTCCCCCAGCGGGAGGGAGACCCAGTACTTC. Amino acid sequence: CASSSPSGRETQYF.

This clonotype occurred once. The chain employs TRBV6-1 and TRBJ2-7; D is possibly TRBD1 (5 bases). Germline V gene lookup returns CDR1 MNHNS and CDR2 SASEGT. V was cut by 7 bases and J by 1 base, with 11 bases left in between. The CDR3 contains 13 residues. CDR3 sequence (DNA): TGTGCCAGCAACGTACACAGGTCCTACGAGCAGTACTTC. Its protein is CASNVHRSYEQYF.

CDR3 region: CASSRLAGGSRETQYF. CDR3 nucleotides: TGTGCCAGCAGTCGACTAGCGGGAGGGAGTCGAGAGACCCAGTACTTC. V is TRBV12-3 or TRBV12-4 and J is TRBJ2-5; 14 bases are shared with TRBD2. Trimming removed 5 bases from V and 4 bases from J; junction bases left unmatched: 6. The CDR3 has 16 amino acids.

This sequence joins TRBV5-5 and TRBJ2-7; D is unresolved. V gave up 0 bases and J gave up 6 bases, with 7 bases separating them. The CDR3 covers 12 residues. The germline V gene has CDR1 SGHKS and CDR2 YYEKEE (reference sequence). DNA of the CDR3: TGTGCCAGCAGCTTGGCGGTCGGCGAGCAGTACTTC. It codes for CASSLAVGEQYF.

This clonotype came up many times. V is TRBV18 and J is TRBJ2-1; D gene unclear. Per the germline V gene, CDR1 is KGHSH and CDR2 is LQKENI. The CDR3 totals 13 residues. V lost 2 bases, J lost 6 bases, and 8 bases lay in between. CDR3: CASSPTRPNEQFF. Here the CDR3 DNA reads TGTGCCAGCTCACCAACCCGACCCAATGAGCAGTTCTTC.

This clonotype appeared many times. This sequence joins TRBV20-1 and TRBJ2-5; the D is unclear. Trimming shortened V by 3 bases and J by 5 bases, and 19 bases separated the two germline ends. CDR1 is DFQATT and CDR2 is SNEGSKA in the germline V gene (reference sequence). This CDR3 spans 15 amino acids. CDR3 region: CSASLDTVSRETQYF. DNA for the CDR3: TGCAGTGCTAGCTTGGATACAGTGAGTAGGGAGACCCAGTACTTC.

This clonotype has just a few counts. V and J are TRBV4-2 and TRBJ1-2; D is perhaps TRBD1 (5 bases). There are 14 residues in the CDR3. The germline V and J ends were trimmed by 4 bases and 2 bases, with 11 bases remaining between them. The germline V gene encodes CDR1 LGHNA and CDR2 YNFKEQ. Here the CDR3 DNA reads TGTGCCAGCAGCCCGCTGGGGGAAAACTATGGCTACACCTTC. Translation: CASSPLGENYGYTF.

This clonotype appeared many times. This rearrangement joins TRBV6-6 to TRBJ2-7; D not certain. CDR3 length: 15 amino acids. The ends were cut back, 2 bases at V and 3 bases at J, with 14 bases in the middle. The V gene's germline CDR1 is MNHNY and CDR2 SVGAGI (reference sequence). The CDR3 spells CASSYTQSLVYEQYF. CDR3 DNA sequence: TGTGCCAGCAGTTACACCCAGTCCCTGGTCTACGAGCAGTACTTC.

This clonotype was picked up many times. CDR3 residues: CAISGGSTDTQYF. CDR3 DNA sequence: TGTGCCATCAGTGGGGGGTCCACAGATACGCAGTATTTT. The rearrangement joins TRBV10-3 to TRBJ2-3; TRBD1 or TRBD2 may be the D gene (5 bases each). Germline assignment: CDR1 ENHRY and CDR2 SYGVKD. The V end was cut by 4 bases, the J end by 2 bases, with 7 bases between. The CDR3 consists of 13 residues.

In DNA form, the CDR3 reads TGTGCCAGCATCCGGGAAACTAACACTGAAGCTTTCTTT. Translation gives CASIRETNTEAFF. The genes are TRBV2 and TRBJ1-1; no definite D call. The ends were cut back, 7 bases at V and 2 bases at J, with 11 bases in the middle. From germline, CDR1 is SNHLY and CDR2 FYNNEI. The CDR3 runs 13 residues. The complete variable domain, with remaining parts taken from reference TRBV2 and TRBJ1-1, reads EPEVTQTPSHQVTQMGQEVILRCVPISNHLYFYWYRQILGQKVEFLVSFYNNEISEKSEIFDDQFSVERPDGSNFTLKIRSTKLEDSAMYFCASIRETNTEAFFGQGTRLTVV.